This TCR beta chain was retrieved from a study of cytomegalovirus exposure and HLA in healthy donors. General study results and limits: Being indistinguishable, some V segments were excluded, TRBV6-2 and TRBV6-3 among them.

Notes on this clone: As yet, its antigen is unknown.

Use of 60 Vbeta and 13 Jbeta primers characterized the PCR. Using immunoSEQ multiplex PCR, the repertoire was profiled, and TCRdb retains in-frame clones only, with some absent. Of about 85,000 clones in the sample, roughly three quarters were seen once. Germline lookup yields CDR1 LNHDA and CDR2 SQIVND (reference sequence). V lost 6 bases and J lost 8, with 14 bases in between. The CDR3 is made up of 14 amino acids. The source is a woman in her fifties or sixties in good health and CMV-seropositive. The chain employs TRBV19 and TRBJ1-6, with D possibly being TRBD1 (6 bases). The specimen was PBMCs. CDR3: CASSSRGGDSPLHF. CDR3 sequence (DNA): TGTGCCAGTAGCTCTAGGGGGGGAGATTCACCCCTCCACTTT.